The rows below give T cell receptor beta chains drawn from one sample of a study of CD8 T cells in Susac syndrome. TCRdb ran MiXCR on the immunoSEQ multiplex PCR reads and lists one entry per CDR3 protein. The data contain approximately 74,000 distinct CDR3 sequences, around 94% of them singletons. Sequenced sample: CD8+ T cells from PBMCs. The receptors originated from a human donor with Susac syndrome. Each CDR3 is given with its conserved first and last residue.

TRBV4-3	TRBJ2-2	CASSKLGTGELFF
TRBV6-5	TRBJ2-1	CASSPTGGSYNEQFF
TRBV6-5	TRBJ2-3	CASSYPSADTQYF
TRBV11-1	TRBJ2-1	CASLGGNEQFF
TRBV6-2/TRBV6-3	TRBJ1-1	CASTRTSHTEAFF
TRBV13	TRBJ1-1	CASSDRDRGLGTEAFF
TRBV12-3/TRBV12-4	TRBJ2-3	CASSSLLTSTDTQYF
TRBV14	TRBJ2-3	CASSRWASGSTDTQYF
TRBV30	TRBJ2-1	CAWNPTSPSEQFF
TRBV11-2	TRBJ2-1	CASILLNEQFF
TRBV19	TRBJ1-4	CASRGSKLFF
TRBV25-1	TRBJ2-5	CASRAAGGETQYF
TRBV30	TRBJ2-1	CAWSGLEGGRRTAGEQFF